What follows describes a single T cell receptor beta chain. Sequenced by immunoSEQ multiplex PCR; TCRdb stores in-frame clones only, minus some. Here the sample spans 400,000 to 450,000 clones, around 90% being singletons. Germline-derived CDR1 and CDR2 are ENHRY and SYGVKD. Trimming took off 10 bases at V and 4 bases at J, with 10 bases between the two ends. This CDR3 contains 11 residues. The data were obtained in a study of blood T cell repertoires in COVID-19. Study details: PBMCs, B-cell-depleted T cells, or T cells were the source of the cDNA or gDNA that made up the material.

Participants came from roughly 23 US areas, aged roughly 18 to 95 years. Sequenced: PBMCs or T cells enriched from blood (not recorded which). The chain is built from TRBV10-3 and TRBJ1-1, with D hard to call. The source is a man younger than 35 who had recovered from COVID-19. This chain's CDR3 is CATEEATEAFF. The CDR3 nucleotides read TGTGCCACAGAGGAAGCCACTGAAGCTTTCTTT.